A selection of T cell receptor beta chains follows, all from one sample in a study of blood T cell repertoires in COVID-19. Only in-frame clones appear in the TCRdb table, and some are missing; sequencing was by immunoSEQ multiplex PCR. The sample includes about 520,000 clones, 70% to 90% seen only once; the top ten take approximately 3.2%. The sample was peripheral blood. The receptor source for this set is a human donor in a cohort sampled during active COVID-19. Both conserved end residues are trimmed from each CDR3. The order of the fields is D gene, V gene, J gene, CDR3 protein. A D gene is named only where the DNA matches it firmly.

TRBD1	TRBV30	TRBJ2-7	AGTTGFNNEQY
TRBD1	TRBV3-1/TRBV3-2	TRBJ1-6	ASTQGTGISPLH
TRBD1	TRBV5-8	TRBJ1-1	ASSSPGTGRTEAF
TRBD2	TRBV7-9	TRBJ2-5	ASSLTAGTRETQY
.	TRBV11-3	TRBJ2-7	ASSQEGTTYEQY
.	TRBV18	TRBJ2-7	ASSLQGPIYEQY
TRBD1	TRBV5-1	TRBJ2-5	ASSFGRDRGQETQY
TRBD1	TRBV13	TRBJ2-1	ASSSWTGVFEQF
TRBD2	TRBV5-1	TRBJ2-7	ASSSRTSGATYEQY
.	TRBV28	TRBJ1-2	ASSLAGGEVGYT
.	TRBV4-3	TRBJ1-5	ASSQDRDSNQPQH
TRBD1	TRBV10-3	TRBJ1-6	AISASLGDRGSYNSPLH